The 11 T cell receptor beta chains below come from one sample, sequenced in a study of OX40 agonist ivuxolimab in advanced cancers. Here immunoSEQ multiplex PCR was the method, and the copy in TCRdb shows in-frame clones only, minus some. The top ten hold 6.5% to 8% of the sample, which has more than 75,000 clones, around 84% seen once. The material sequenced was CD4+ or CD8+ T cells sorted from blood, taken in a trial of the OX40 agonist ivuxolimab. All receptors come from an adult with an advanced solid tumor such as melanoma, head and neck, liver or kidney cancer.

The chain couples TRBV15 to TRBJ2-5; D is unclear. CDR3 length equals 12 residues. Germline V gene data show CDR1 as LNHNV and CDR2 as YYDKDF (reference sequence). V was trimmed by 5 bases and J by 5 bases, leaving 9 bases between them. The CDR3 sequence: CATSSHFETQYF. CDR3 nucleotide sequence: TGTGCCACCAGCTCACATTTTGAGACCCAGTACTTC.

The V and J genes are TRBV5-4 and TRBJ2-1, with TRBD2 identical over 12 bases. V trimming: 0 bases; J trimming: 3 bases; junction bases outside the gene matches: 4. The CDR3 contains 17 residues. Germline V gene lookup returns CDR1 SGHNT and CDR2 YYREEE (reference sequence). The CDR3 here is CASSLVTSGSSYNEQFF. The CDR3 DNA reads TGTGCCAGCAGCTTGGTGACTAGCGGGAGTAGCTACAATGAGCAGTTCTTC.

The CDR3 is CASTSGRGSTEAFF. The CDR3 nucleotides read TGTGCCAGCACCTCCGGGCGAGGGAGCACTGAAGCTTTCTTT. The chain couples TRBV6-6 to TRBJ1-1; D gene unclear. The V gene's germline CDR1 is MNHNY and CDR2 SVGAGI (reference sequence). The CDR3 contains 14 residues. The ends were cut back, 7 bases at V and 4 bases at J, with 16 bases in the middle.

CDR3 DNA: TGTGCCAGCGGCACAGGTTTCGCCTACGAGCAGTACGTC. Protein: CASGTGFAYEQYV. This chain joins TRBV11-2 and TRBJ2-7, with D maybe TRBD1 (5 bases). Germline assignment: CDR1 SGHAT and CDR2 FQNNGV. The V and J ends lost 8 bases and 2 bases respectively, with 13 bases between them. The CDR3 sequence is 13 residues long.

This clone was counted a few times. V usage is TRBV19 and J usage is TRBJ2-5; no reliable D call. The germline V and J ends were trimmed by 6 bases and 4 bases, with 9 bases remaining between them. CDR1 is LNHDA and CDR2 is SQIVND in the germline V gene (reference sequence). The CDR3 has 12 amino acids. CDR3 protein: CASSTTGETQYF. As DNA, the CDR3 is TGTGCCAGTAGCACGACGGGAGAGACCCAGTACTTC.

The V and J genes are TRBV5-1 and TRBJ2-5; the D gene is possibly TRBD1 (6 bases). This CDR3 region has 14 residues. The germline gives CDR1 SGHRS, CDR2 YFSETQ. Between the trimmed V and J ends, which lost 4 bases and 6 bases, there was a span of 16 bases. The CDR3 reads CASSPGQGRKTQYF. The CDR3, as DNA: TGCGCCAGCAGCCCCGGCCAGGGGAGAAAGACCCAGTACTTC.

This clone turned up a few times. V usage is TRBV7-2 and J usage is TRBJ2-1; 9 nucleotides align to TRBD2. Losses at the gene ends were 4 bases for V and 7 bases for J; bases not matched to a gene: 2. The CDR3 runs to 13 residues. Germline assignment: CDR1 SGHTA and CDR2 FQGNSA. The CDR3: CASSSSGVNEQFF. The DNA of the CDR3 is TGTGCCAGCAGCTCTAGCGGGGTGAATGAGCAGTTCTTC. Using reference TRBV7-2 and TRBJ2-1 for the parts outside the CDR3, the full variable domain is GAGVSQSPSNKVTEKGKDVELRCDPISGHTALYWYRQSLGQGLEFLIYFQGNSAPDKSGLPSDRFSAERTGGSVSTLTIQRTQQEDSAVYLCASSSSGVNEQFFGPGTRLTVL.

This sequence joins TRBV7-7 and TRBJ2-1; D gene ambiguous. With 3 bases removed from V and 6 bases from J, the gap between germline ends came to 9 bases. The CDR3 contains 13 residues. The germline V gene has CDR1 SSHAT and CDR2 FNYEAQ (reference sequence). For the CDR3, the DNA is TGTGCCAGCAGCTTGTATCTAGGCAATGAGCAGTTCTTC. It codes for CASSLYLGNEQFF.

The J gene is TRBJ2-7, the V gene TRBV6-5; 7 bases match TRBD2. Losses at the gene ends were 0 bases for V and 4 bases for J; bases not matched to a gene: 6. The length of the CDR3 is 15 residues. Germline lookup yields CDR1 MNHEY and CDR2 SVGAGI. CDR3 sequence reads: CASSYSGGSPYEQYF. As DNA, the CDR3 is TGTGCCAGCAGTTACTCAGGCGGGAGCCCGTACGAGCAGTACTTC.

The rearrangement links TRBV28 to TRBJ1-1; the D is unclear. Trimming removed 6 bases at V and 0 bases at J, with 14 bases between. Germline values: CDR1 MDHEN, CDR2 SYDVKM. The CDR3 runs 15 residues. The CDR3 nucleotides are TGTGCCAGCAGGCTAAATACGATGATGAACACTGAAGCTTTCTTT. Translation: CASRLNTMMNTEAFF.

This clone was picked up one time. The chain is built from TRBV27 and TRBJ2-2; tentative D call: TRBD1 (5 bases). V lost 4 bases to trimming and J lost 4 bases, with 19 bases between them. This CDR3 region has 17 residues. Germline values: CDR1 MNHEY, CDR2 SMNVEV (reference sequence). The CDR3 spells CASSYGTGLRVTGELFF. As DNA, the CDR3 is TGTGCCAGCAGTTATGGTACAGGCCTACGAGTCACCGGGGAGCTGTTTTTT.